A selection of T cell receptor beta chains follows, all from one sample in a study of T cells in Graves' hyperthyroidism and ophthalmopathy. TCRdb used MiXCR to reprocess the multiplex PCR reads, holding one entry per CDR3 protein. The table has about 700,000 distinct CDR3 sequences, roughly 15% seen once. The sequenced material came from blood. The receptors were gathered from a woman aged 18-29 years with Graves' hyperthyroidism. Both conserved end residues are part of each CDR3. A D gene is named only where the DNA matches it firmly. Only some rows state a clone size, as once, few, many or a class for expanded clones.

D,length,size,V,J,CDR3,DNA
TRBD2,14,few,TRBV6-2/TRBV6-3,TRBJ2-3,CASRAGLAGATQYF,TGTGCCAGCAGGGCCGGACTAGCGGGAGCTACGCAGTATTTT
-,14,-,TRBV7-9,TRBJ1-5,CASSDRPGNQPQHF,TGTGCCAGCAGCGACAGACCAGGCAATCAGCCCCAGCATTTT
-,17,-,TRBV19,TRBJ2-6,CASSQGGFSSGANVLTF,TGTGCCAGTAGTCAGGGGGGTTTTTCCTCTGGGGCCAACGTCCTGACTTTC
-,14,many,TRBV7-8,TRBJ2-7,CASSLEGRHYEQYF,TGTGCCAGCAGCCTAGAGGGAAGACACTACGAGCAGTACTTC
TRBD2,16,-,TRBV7-8,TRBJ2-3,CASSYPWAGGNVTQYF,TGTGCCAGCAGCTACCCCTGGGCGGGAGGCAATGTTACGCAGTATTTT
-,18,few,TRBV7-3,TRBJ2-1,CASSLRGGAGLPYNEQFF,TGTGCCAGCAGCTTAAGGGGTGGTGCGGGACTCCCCTACAATGAGCAGTTCTTC
-,16,-,TRBV27,TRBJ2-1,CASSLYGVRSYNEQFF,TGTGCCAGCAGTTTATATGGGGTTAGGTCCTACAATGAGCAGTTCTTC
-,15,many,TRBV2,TRBJ2-5,CASSEALSAAETQYF,TGTGCCAGCAGTGAAGCGCTTTCGGCAGCAGAGACCCAGTACTTC
-,15,many,TRBV6-1,TRBJ2-7,CATLRPGTRYYEQYF,TGTGCCACTCTACGCCCCGGGACCAGATACTACGAGCAGTACTTC
-,14,-,TRBV6-4,TRBJ2-2,CASSGQYNTGELFF,TGTGCCAGCAGTGGTCAGTACAACACCGGGGAGCTGTTTTTT
TRBD2,18,many,TRBV20-1,TRBJ2-7,CSARKASGISSSSYEQYF,TGCAGTGCTAGAAAGGCTAGCGGAATTAGCTCTAGCTCCTACGAGCAGTACTTC
-,15,many,TRBV11-2,TRBJ2-7,CASSHKFDRFYEQYF,TGTGCCAGCAGCCATAAGTTTGATCGCTTCTACGAGCAGTACTTC
-,15,-,TRBV7-6,TRBJ1-6,CASSFQQGSNSPLHF,TGTGCCAGCAGCTTCCAACAGGGTTCTAATTCACCCCTCCACTTT
-,12,many,TRBV3-1,TRBJ1-3,CASSPNGNTIYF,TGTGCCAGCAGCCCCAATGGAAACACCATATATTTT
-,15,many,TRBV11-2,TRBJ1-4,CASSSPTAKDGKLFF,TGTGCCAGCAGCTCCCCCACAGCAAAAGACGGAAAACTGTTTTTT
-,17,many,TRBV4-1,TRBJ2-7,CASSQESPGNYGDEQYF,TGCGCCAGCAGCCAAGAGAGTCCAGGCAACTATGGGGACGAGCAGTACTTC
TRBD2,13,once,TRBV11-2,TRBJ2-7,CASSGTSAYERYF,TGTGCCAGCAGTGGCACTAGCGCCTACGAGCGGTACTTC
TRBD2,13,-,TRBV12-5,TRBJ2-1,CASGAGWYNEQFF,TGTGCTAGTGGAGCGGGGTGGTACAATGAGCAGTTCTTC
TRBD2,14,-,TRBV7-6,TRBJ2-7,CASSQTSGSSEQYF,TGTGCCAGCAGTCAGACTAGCGGGAGCTCCGAGCAGTACTTC
-,14,many,TRBV29-1,TRBJ1-1,CSVEFVEMNTEAFF,TGCAGCGTTGAGTTTGTCGAGATGAACACTGAAGCTTTCTTT
-,15,-,TRBV4-3,TRBJ1-4,CASSQASTLWEKLFF,TGCGCCAGCAGCCAAGCGAGTACCTTATGGGAAAAACTGTTTTTT
-,17,many,TRBV12-3/TRBV12-4,TRBJ2-1,CASSLAPLLDSYNEQFF,TGTGCCAGCAGTTTAGCCCCCCTACTAGACTCCTACAATGAGCAGTTCTTC
TRBD1,12,few,TRBV11-2,TRBJ2-1,CASRTGYNEQFF,TGTGCCAGCAGGACAGGGTACAATGAGCAGTTCTTC
-,14,many,TRBV7-8,TRBJ1-1,CASSLPTGNTEAFF,TGTGCCAGCAGCTTGCCTACAGGGAACACTGAAGCTTTCTTT
-,12,many,TRBV18,TRBJ2-1,CASSPYPNEQFF,TGTGCCAGCTCACCATACCCGAATGAGCAGTTCTTC
TRBD2,16,-,TRBV6-2/TRBV6-3,TRBJ2-1,CASRPTLAANYNEQFF,TGTGCCAGCAGACCAACCCTAGCGGCCAACTACAATGAGCAGTTCTTC
-,13,-,TRBV9,TRBJ2-3,CASSADLTDTQYF,TGTGCCAGCAGCGCGGACCTCACAGATACGCAGTATTTT
-,15,many,TRBV28,TRBJ1-6,CASSLESSYNSPLHF,TGTGCCAGCAGTTTAGAAAGCTCCTATAATTCACCCCTCCACTTT
TRBD2,20,many,TRBV20-1,TRBJ2-1,CSAKRVGSSLADYIYNEQFF,TGCAGTGCTAAGAGGGTGGGCAGCTCACTAGCGGACTATATCTACAATGAGCAGTTCTTC
-,14,many,TRBV27,TRBJ2-3,CASSQTEVVRAQYF,TGTGCCAGCAGTCAGACGGAGGTGGTGAGAGCGCAGTATTTT
-,16,many,TRBV11-2,TRBJ2-1,CASSLGPGSSYNEQFF,TGTGCCAGCAGCTTGGGCCCCGGAAGCTCCTACAATGAGCAGTTCTTC
-,13,many,TRBV5-5,TRBJ2-2,CASSRADTGELFF,TGTGCCAGCAGCCGGGCCGATACCGGGGAGCTGTTTTTT
-,15,few,TRBV11-2,TRBJ1-1,CASSQGFGENTEAFF,TGTGCCAGCAGCCAGGGGTTCGGGGAGAACACTGAAGCTTTCTTT
TRBD2,17,many,TRBV6-2/TRBV6-3,TRBJ2-7,CASSYSGLAGGVYEQYF,TGTGCCAGCAGTTACTCGGGACTAGCGGGAGGGGTCTACGAGCAGTACTTC
TRBD1,17,many,TRBV7-9,TRBJ1-1,CASSVRRTGDLDTEAFF,TGTGCCAGCAGCGTCCGCAGGACAGGGGACCTTGACACTGAAGCTTTCTTT
-,9,-,TRBV29-1,TRBJ1-2,CSGDYGYTF,TGCAGCGGTGATTATGGCTACACCTTC
-,16,many,TRBV11-3,TRBJ2-5,CASSPRGAGLQETQYF,TGTGCCAGCAGCCCTAGGGGGGCGGGACTACAAGAGACCCAGTACTTC
-,13,once,TRBV24-1,TRBJ2-2,CAASDHCTGELFF,TGTGCCGCCAGTGACCACTGCACCGGGGAGCTGTTTTTT
TRBD2,19,many,TRBV24-1,TRBJ2-3,CATSGGGLAGGPIPDTQYF,TGTGCCACCAGTGGCGGAGGGCTAGCGGGAGGCCCGATACCAGATACGCAGTATTTT
-,17,many,TRBV11-2,TRBJ2-7,CASSLVPVGRGGYEQYF,TGTGCCAGCAGCTTAGTCCCCGTCGGCAGGGGAGGGTACGAGCAGTACTTC
-,14,-,TRBV18,TRBJ2-7,CASSPQGIDYEQYF,TGTGCCAGCTCACCACAGGGAATCGATTACGAGCAGTACTTC
-,15,-,TRBV14,TRBJ1-1,CASSPYWGRNTEAFF,TGTGCCAGCAGCCCTTACTGGGGGCGGAACACTGAAGCTTTCTTT
TRBD1,13,many,TRBV11-2,TRBJ2-7,CASSRDRGDEQYF,TGTGCCAGCAGCCGGGACAGGGGGGACGAGCAGTACTTC
-,14,few,TRBV20-1,TRBJ2-7,CSAPETTRAHEQYF,TGCAGTGCCCCAGAGACCACGAGGGCTCACGAGCAGTACTTC
TRBD2,17,many,TRBV30,TRBJ2-2,CAWSARTSGRPTGELFF,TGTGCCTGGAGTGCACGGACTAGCGGGAGGCCCACCGGGGAGCTGTTTTTT
-,13,-,TRBV4-3,TRBJ2-7,CASSQEGWDEQYF,TGCGCCAGCAGCCAAGAGGGGTGGGACGAGCAGTACTTC
TRBD1,15,-,TRBV7-9,TRBJ1-1,CASSTDRGRNTEAFF,TGTGCCAGCAGCACAGACAGGGGGCGGAACACTGAAGCTTTCTTT
-,19,many,TRBV7-3,TRBJ2-1,CASSPTGGWYPIPYNEQFF,TGTGCCAGCAGCCCGACCGGGGGCTGGTACCCTATACCCTACAATGAGCAGTTCTTC
-,14,few,TRBV24-1,TRBJ2-1,CATSDSGHYNEQFF,TGTGCCACCAGTGATTCCGGACACTACAATGAGCAGTTCTTC
TRBD2,16,-,TRBV4-3,TRBJ2-3,CASSQPREGGTDTQYF,TGCGCCAGCAGCCAACCCCGGGAGGGGGGTACAGATACGCAGTATTTT
-,16,few,TRBV10-3,TRBJ2-4,CAISEDPGFAKNIQYF,TGTGCCATCAGTGAAGATCCGGGATTTGCCAAAAACATTCAGTACTTC